The sample holds a few counts of the clone carrying this T cell receptor beta chain. Its target is unknown. V was cut by 3 bases and J by 5 bases, with 8 bases left in between. There are 13 residues in the CDR3. The record originates from a study of blood T cells in healthy people across ages. Points from the study as a whole: Fewer expanded clones and more diversity marked long-lived versus aged donors. There was a strong correlation between TCR beta diversity and naive T cell percentage.

Using a J-beta primer mix together with a sample-barcoded 5' primer, a second PCR was run for roughly 7 to 11 cycles. MiXCR, run by TCRdb on the 5' RACE reads, gives a single entry per CDR3 protein. The sample carries over a million distinct CDR3 sequences, 45% recorded once. Investigators took approximately 10 milliliters of peripheral blood from every donor. A minimum of 7 million PBMCs was isolated per sample. This receptor was taken from a woman aged 55-69 years in good health. The chain combines TRBV12-3 or TRBV12-4 with TRBJ2-1; possible D gene TRBD1, 6 bases. What was sequenced was blood. In nucleotides, the CDR3 is TGTGCCAGCAGTTTGACAGGCCACAATGAGCAGTTCTTC. It yields the protein CASSLTGHNEQFF.